The 17 T cell receptor beta chains below all came from one sample that was sequenced in a study of regulatory T cells in long-lasting Graves disease. Libraries of TCR beta came from iRepertoire HTBI primers plus Arm-PCR of CDR3 regions. Each CDR3 protein is one row after TCRdb ran MiXCR on the multiplex PCR reads. The sample holds more than 300,000 distinct CDR3 sequences; 12% are singletons and the top ten take around 18%. The time point is: newly diagnosed GD, antithyroid drugs for less than 3 months. Extracted PBMC RNA gave rise to the TCR library. The data were also submitted as part of a second study, on T cells in Graves' hyperthyroidism and ophthalmopathy.

Sequences were derived from peripheral blood mononuclear cells (PBMCs), sampled at new diagnosis, from a patient treated with antithyroid drugs. The receptor source for this set is a woman under 30 with Graves disease.

This clonotype came up many times. This chain joins TRBV6-1 and TRBJ2-7; possible D gene TRBD1, 5 bases. This CDR3 comprises 14 residues. Germline CDR1 and CDR2: MNHNS and SASEGT. Trimming removed 0 bases from V and 1 base from J, with 7 bases in between. The DNA for the CDR3 is TGTGCCAGCAGTGAAGCGGCAGGGTCCTACGAGCAGTACGTC. It codes for CASSEAAGSYEQYV.

This clonotype appeared many times. The chain employs TRBV20-1 and TRBJ2-7, with TRBD2 matching over 11 bases. The V segment lost 0 bases and the J segment 4 bases; nucleotides outside the gene matches: 8. CDR1 and CDR2 (germline): DFQATT, SNEGSKA (reference sequence). CDR3 length: 16 residues. DNA of the CDR3: TGCAGTGCTAGAGATCCGCGACTAGCGGGATTTTACGAGCAGTACTTC. Translating gives CSARDPRLAGFYEQYF.

This clonotype was observed at least ten times. The CDR3 loop reads CASSHTTGRRQDEAFF. The DNA of the CDR3 is TGTGCCAGCAGCCATACCACTGGACGGAGACAGGATGAAGCTTTCTTT. The rearrangement links TRBV11-2 to TRBJ1-1, with a possible D match to TRBD1 (6 bases). The CDR3 is 16 residues long. Germline CDR1 and CDR2: SGHAT and FQNNGV. With 5 bases removed from V and 7 bases from J, the gap between germline ends came to 23 bases. The full variable domain, rest sourced from reference TRBV11-2 and TRBJ1-1, is EAGVAQSPRYKIIEKRQSVAFWCNPISGHATLYWYQQILGQGPKLLIQFQNNGVVDDSQLPKDRFSAERLKGVDSTLKIQPAKLEDSAVYLCASSHTTGRRQDEAFFGQGTRLTVV.

This chain joins TRBV6-5 and TRBJ2-7, with D unresolved. The CDR3 covers 11 residues. Germline CDR1 reads MNHEY; CDR2 reads SVGAGI. Here the CDR3 reads CASSYGHDQYV. Written as DNA, the CDR3 is TGTGCCAGCAGTTACGGGCACGATCAGTACGTC.

This clonotype has ten or more counts. This chain joins TRBV7-8 and TRBJ1-5; no firm D call. CDR3 length: 15 amino acids. V lost 5 bases, J lost 0 bases, and 11 bases lay in between. Germline V gene lookup returns CDR1 SGHVS and CDR2 FQNEAQ. The CDR3 bases are TGTGCCAGCAGCGAACAGCCCTATAGCAATCAGCCCCAGCATTTT. Translation: CASSEQPYSNQPQHF.

Ten or more counts support this clonotype. V and J are TRBV28 and TRBJ2-1; 8 nucleotides match TRBD2. The CDR3 runs to 15 residues. Germline V CDR1 and CDR2: MDHEN, SYDVKM. Losses at the gene ends were 4 bases for V and 2 bases for J; bases not matched to a gene: 4. DNA for the CDR3: TGTGCCAGCAGTTGGTCAGCGGGAGCCTACAATGAGCAGTTCTTC. It codes for CASSWSAGAYNEQFF.

V usage is TRBV7-9 and J usage is TRBJ2-5, with 14 bases lining up with TRBD2. The CDR3 has 18 residues. V lost 4 bases and J lost 1; bases outside the gene matches: 8. Germline V gene sequence: CDR1 SEHNR, CDR2 FQNEAQ (reference sequence). CDR3 sequence: CASSWPGLAGGSQETQYF. The CDR3 bases are TGTGCCAGCAGCTGGCCCGGACTAGCGGGAGGAAGCCAAGAGACCCAGTACTTC.

This clonotype was picked up many times. The chain recombines TRBV13 with TRBJ1-1, with a weak D call TRBD1 (5 bases). V was clipped by 5 bases and J by 1 base, with 17 bases between them. This CDR3 is 16 amino acids long. Germline values: CDR1 PRHDT, CDR2 FYEKMQ (reference sequence). CDR3 sequence (DNA): TGTGCCAGCAGCCCCTCCCAAGGACACACGAACACTGAAGCTTTCTTT. It translates to CASSPSQGHTNTEAFF.

The rearrangement uses TRBV28 and TRBJ1-1; D is uncertain. The V and J ends lost 6 bases and 0 bases respectively, with 5 bases between them. Germline values: CDR1 MDHEN, CDR2 SYDVKM. The CDR3 contains 12 residues. The DNA for the CDR3 is TGTGCCAGCAGAAGCCTGAACACTGAAGCTTTCTTT. The encoded protein is CASRSLNTEAFF.

The chain carries TRBV12-3 or TRBV12-4 and TRBJ2-5; 7 bases fit TRBD1. Losses at the gene ends were 1 base for V and 3 bases for J; bases not matched to a gene: 2. The CDR3 has 14 amino acids. DNA for the CDR3: TGTGCCAGCAGTTTAGAAACAGGGGAAGAGACCCAGTACTTC. The encoded protein is CASSLETGEETQYF.

This clonotype has ten or more counts. The V gene is TRBV30, the J gene TRBJ2-3; TRBD2 matches at 9 bases. The junction had 7 bases not matched to a gene; V was cut back by 0 bases and J by 12 bases. Germline-derived CDR1 and CDR2 are GTSNPN and SVGIG (reference sequence). The CDR3 consists of 13 residues. CDR3 DNA sequence: TGTGCCTGGAGTGTAGTTAGCGGGAGTATTCAGTATTTT. Translating gives CAWSVVSGSIQYF.

This clonotype was observed many times. The genes are TRBV12-3 or TRBV12-4 and TRBJ2-1, with D perhaps TRBD1 (5 bases). The V and J ends lost 7 bases and 6 bases respectively, with 13 bases between them. The CDR3 runs to 13 residues. The CDR3 region has the DNA TGTGCCAGCAACTCAAACCAGGGCAATGAGCAGTTCTTC. Translation gives CASNSNQGNEQFF.

The table lists this clonotype with many counts. This chain links TRBV6-5 with TRBJ2-7, with 9 bases identical to TRBD1. V gave up 2 bases and J gave up 6 bases; unmatched junction bases: 14. This CDR3 has 17 residues. The germline gives CDR1 MNHEY, CDR2 SVGAGI. CDR3 sequence reads: CASSYRGPGQGVFEQYF. The CDR3 DNA follows: TGTGCCAGCAGTTACCGGGGGCCGGGACAGGGCGTCTTCGAGCAGTACTTC.

This clonotype has a handful of counts. The chain couples TRBV20-1 to TRBJ2-7; D is possibly TRBD2 (5 bases). Germline V gene data show CDR1 as DFQATT and CDR2 as SNEGSKA (reference sequence). V lost 3 bases, J lost 2 bases, and 20 bases lay in between. CDR3 length: 16 amino acids. The CDR3, as DNA: TGCAGTGCTAGTCTTGTCGGAGGCCAAATGACCTACGAGCAGTACTTC. Its protein is CSASLVGGQMTYEQYF.

In this sample, this clonotype turned up many times. V is TRBV27 and J is TRBJ2-7; the D gene is possibly TRBD1 (5 bases). The CDR3 length is 13 residues. Germline V gene data show CDR1 as MNHEY and CDR2 as SMNVEV (reference sequence). The V and J ends lost 5 bases and 3 bases respectively, with 11 bases between them. CDR3 residues: CASSLTDLYEQYF. The CDR3 nucleotides are TGTGCCAGCAGTCTGACAGACCTCTACGAGCAGTACTTC.

This chain joins TRBV27 and TRBJ1-1; D is ambiguous. This CDR3 is 15 amino acids long. Trimming stripped 2 bases from V and 1 base from J, with 11 bases between. Germline V CDR1 and CDR2: MNHEY, SMNVEV (reference sequence). Here the CDR3 DNA reads TGTGCCAGCAGTTTAAAGACAACGAGGAACACTGAAGCTTTCTTT. Residues: CASSLKTTRNTEAFF.

This clonotype was counted at least ten times. V usage is TRBV20-1 and J usage is TRBJ1-6; no definite D call. This CDR3 is built from 13 residues. The V and J ends lost 0 bases and 7 bases respectively, with 7 bases between them. Germline CDR1 DFQATT, CDR2 SNEGSKA (reference sequence). CDR3 coding DNA: TGCAGTGCTAGAGACATAGTAAATTCACCCCTCCACTTT. This encodes CSARDIVNSPLHF.